One and the same sample provided the 9 T cell receptor beta chains below, sequenced in a study of Ad26.COV2.S vaccination and SARS-CoV-2 variants. The sample's treatment: approximately 18 received Ad26.COV2.S at low or high dose, single or two shots; 5 received placebo; per-sample allocation not given. Repertoires come from day 63 after the first vaccine or placebo injection. Libraries were prepared by immunoSEQ multiplex PCR; TCRdb keeps only in-frame clonotypes and omits some of them. The table records more than 400,000 clones, roughly 88% of them present only once. This material consisted of peripheral blood, taken in a trial of Ad26.COV2.S vaccine versus placebo. Source of these receptors: a person between 18 and 59 years old who received the Ad26.COV2.S COVID-19 vaccine or a placebo.

This CDR3 reads CASSQRVRIGDTEAFF. CDR3 DNA sequence: TGTGCCAGCAGCCAAAGGGTTAGGATCGGGGACACTGAAGCTTTCTTT. V gene TRBV14 combines with J gene TRBJ1-1; no clear D. The CDR3 loop spans 16 amino acids. V lost 2 bases and J lost 3, with 16 bases in between. Germline V lookup: CDR1 SGHDN, CDR2 FVKESK.

The J gene is TRBJ2-2, the V gene TRBV30; 10 bases are a match to TRBD2. The trim removed 1 base at V and 7 bases at J, leaving 12 bases unmatched. Germline V CDR1 and CDR2: GTSNPN, SVGIG (reference sequence). This CDR3 spans 17 amino acids. The CDR3 nucleotides are TGTGCCTGGAGTGCACCCGGGCTAGCGGGAGAGGTCGGGGAGCTGTTTTTT. Residues: CAWSAPGLAGEVGELFF.

This clone was detected only a few times. The J gene is TRBJ2-2, the V gene TRBV19; D possibly corresponds to TRBD2 (6 bases). Germline values: CDR1 LNHDA, CDR2 SQIVND (reference sequence). This CDR3 region has 13 residues. V was trimmed by 7 bases and J by 6 bases, leaving 12 bases between them. CDR3 sequence: CASKEGEAGELFF. The CDR3 region has the DNA TGTGCCAGTAAGGAGGGAGAAGCCGGGGAGCTGTTTTTT.

The V call is TRBV30, the J call TRBJ1-5; a weak D match, TRBD1 (5 bases). Trimming cost V 4 bases and J 4 bases, with 11 bases left between them. Germline CDR1 GTSNPN, CDR2 SVGIG (reference sequence). The CDR3 is made up of 13 amino acids. The CDR3 is CAWKGTSNQPQHF. The CDR3 DNA reads as TGTGCCTGGAAGGGGACTTCTAATCAGCCCCAGCATTTT.

V usage is TRBV6-6 and J usage is TRBJ1-4, with 7 bases that match TRBD1. In germline, CDR1 is MNHNY, CDR2 SVGAGI (reference sequence). V lost 6 bases to trimming and J lost 7 bases; unmatched junction nucleotides: 8. The CDR3 is 14 amino acids. The CDR3 protein is CASSRGGRGEKLFF. Written as DNA, the CDR3 is TGTGCCAGCAGCAGGGGGGGCAGGGGTGAAAAACTGTTTTTT.

The rearrangement links TRBV7-4 to TRBJ2-1; D possibly corresponds to TRBD1 (6 bases). CDR3 length: 19 residues. Germline CDR1 reads SGHVT; CDR2 reads SQSDAQ. V was trimmed by 3 bases and J by 3 bases, leaving 24 bases between them. CDR3 bases: TGTGCCAGCAGCTTCGATTTGTTAAAACAGGGTCCCCTCTACAATGAGCAGTTCTTC. Amino acid sequence: CASSFDLLKQGPLYNEQFF.

This rearrangement joins TRBV5-8 to TRBJ2-6; 7 positions agree with TRBD1. Per the germline V gene, CDR1 is SGHTS and CDR2 is YDEGEE. This CDR3 contains 16 residues. The V segment lost 4 bases and the J segment 2 bases; nucleotides outside the gene matches: 6. As DNA, the CDR3 is TGTGCCAGCAGCCGACCTACAGGGGCTGGGGCCAACGTCCTGACTTTC. Translating gives CASSRPTGAGANVLTF.

This sequence joins TRBV6-1 and TRBJ2-7, with a tentative D call TRBD2 (6 bases). The germline gives CDR1 MNHNS, CDR2 SASEGT. The CDR3 consists of 16 residues. Trimming left V 1 base short and J 2 bases short, with 15 bases between. The CDR3 DNA reads as TGTGCCAGCAGTGAAGTCTGGGGGGTTGCGACCTACGAGCAGTACTTC. Protein sequence: CASSEVWGVATYEQYF.

The rearrangement links TRBV15 to TRBJ2-1; a weak D match, TRBD1 (5 bases). V shed 0 bases and J shed 9 bases, with 6 bases lying between them. CDR1 and CDR2 (germline): LNHNV, YYDKDF (reference sequence). The CDR3 extends over 12 amino acids. For the CDR3, the DNA is TGTGCCACCAGCAGAGATCAGGGTGAGCAGTTCTTC. Translated: CATSRDQGEQFF.